Below, 16 T cell receptor beta chains from the same sample are listed, as sequenced in a study of tumor and adjacent non-tumor tissue in lung cancer. TCRbeta libraries were built with three rounds of nested PCR, modified from ARM-PCR. One entry per CDR3 protein, called by TCRdb with MiXCR from the multiplex PCR reads. The sample contains some 200,000 distinct CDR3 sequences, 60% to 75% of which appear only once. The template was RNA from unsorted bulk tissue. The specimen was lung tumor tissue. The receptor source for this set is a man between 60 and 75 years old with non-small cell lung cancer.

In regard to this clonotype: Germline is not matched at one junction end, which may reflect a read error. The CDR3 coding sequence is TGTGCCAGCAGTTACTTCTCCGGGGTCTACGAGCGGTATTTC. This encodes CASSYFSGVYERYF. V usage is TRBV11-2 and J usage is TRBJ2-7; a possible D gene is TRBD2 (5 bases). The CDR3 contains 14 residues. Germline lookup yields CDR1 SGHAT and CDR2 FQNNGV.

The chain recombines TRBV5-4 with TRBJ1-5; no firm D call. Trimming removed 4 bases from V and 4 bases from J, with 15 bases in between. CDR3 length equals 15 residues. CDR1 is SGHNT, CDR2 YYREEE, per germline (reference sequence). In DNA, the CDR3 is TGTGCCAGCAGCCCAGACCCGGACCGAAATCAGCCCCAGCATTTT. Translating it yields CASSPDPDRNQPQHF.

Worth noting for this clonotype: Given the absence of the conserved phenylalanine or tryptophan at the CDR3 end, a read error is likely. The chain is built from TRBV11-3 and TRBJ2-6, with TRBD2 identical over 7 bases. Trimming removed 4 bases from V and 1 base from J; junction bases left unmatched: 4. This CDR3 spans 16 amino acids. Germline loops: CDR1 SGHNT, CDR2 YENEEA. CDR3: CASSSSGLSGANVLTS. The CDR3 bases are TGTGCCAGCAGCTCTAGCGGACTATCTGGGGCCAACGTCCTGACTTCG.

Comment on this clonotype: Lacking the conserved final phenylalanine or tryptophan, this CDR3 likely reflects a read error. The chain combines TRBV11-2 with TRBJ1-1, with no clear D. CDR3 length equals 14 residues. Germline values: CDR1 SGHAT, CDR2 FQNNGV. In nucleotides, the CDR3 is TGTGCTAGCAGTCCATCATGGGGGAACACTGAAGCTTTCCTT. It encodes CASSPSWGNTEAFL.

This clonotype has a single count. A much more abundant neighbour one base away suggests this may be a read error. The chain uses TRBV12-3 or TRBV12-4 and TRBJ2-3; 13 positions match TRBD2. The length of the CDR3 is 15 residues. Trimming cost V 5 bases and J 7 bases; bases outside gene matches: 6. CDR3 in amino acids: CASSRLAGGTHTQYF. The CDR3 bases are TGTGCCAGCAGTCGACTAGCGGGAGGAACACATACGCAGTATTTT.

Points on this clonotype: With a much larger clone just one base away, this may be a read error. The chain has TRBV29-1 and TRBJ2-4, with 9 bases identical to TRBD1. The V gene's germline CDR1 is SQVTM and CDR2 ANQGSEA. CDR3 length: 13 amino acids. CDR3 nucleotides: TGCAGCCTCCGGGACAGGGTCAAAAACATTCAGTGCTTC. Translating it yields CSLRDRVKNIQCF. Full variable domain (outside the CDR3, taken from reference TRBV29-1 and TRBJ2-4): SAVISQKPSRDICQRGTSLTIQCQVDSQVTMMFWYRQQPGQSLTLIATANQGSEATYESGFVIDKFPISRPNLTFSTLTVSNMSPEDSSIYLCSLRDRVKNIQCFGAGTRLSVL.

As concerns this clonotype: A read error is possible here, since a much larger clone lies one base away. This rearrangement joins TRBV6-1 to TRBJ1-1; unclear D gene. In germline, CDR1 is MNHNS, CDR2 SASEGT. Deletions cut 8 bases from V and 1 base from J, with 11 bases between. CDR3 length equals 13 residues. CDR3: CASGGQENTEAFF. The CDR3 DNA is TGTGCCAGCGGTGGGCAGGAGAACACTGAAGCTTTCTTT.

Comments on this clonotype: With a much larger clone just one base away, this may be a read error. The gene calls are TRBV20-1 and TRBJ1-5; TRBD1 might be the D (5 bases). The germline V gene encodes CDR1 DFQATT and CDR2 SNEGSKA (reference sequence). CDR3 length: 17 amino acids. CDR3 protein: CTADLRTGTASNQPQHF. CDR3 nucleotides: TGCACTGCTGATCTACGCACCGGGACCGCGAGCAATCAGCCCCAGCATTTT.

The chain combines TRBV20-1 with TRBJ1-2; a possible D gene is TRBD1 (6 bases). Germline-derived CDR1 and CDR2 are DFQATT and SNEGSKA (reference sequence). The CDR3 runs to 15 residues. V was cut by 4 bases and J by 8 bases, with 23 bases left in between. CDR3 in amino acids: CSAKNLQGRTSGYTF. The CDR3, as DNA: TGCAGTGCTAAAAACTTACAGGGTAGAACGAGCGGCTACACCTTC.

With regard to this clonotype: This may come from a read error, since a much larger clone is one base off. This chain joins TRBV6-2 or TRBV6-3 and TRBJ2-7; D gene uncertain. The length of the CDR3 is 11 residues. Germline CDR1 is MNHEY and CDR2 is SVGEGT. The CDR3: CAISSRNEQYF. The CDR3 nucleotides read TGTGCCATCAGTTCCAGGAACGAGCAGTACTTC.

The chain uses TRBV14 and TRBJ1-1; D uncertain. Germline V gene data show CDR1 as SGHDN and CDR2 as FVKESK. This CDR3 contains 13 residues. V lost 3 bases and J lost 5, with 10 bases in between. CDR3: CASSHGPNTEAFF. DNA of the CDR3: TGTGCCAGCAGCCATGGTCCCAATACTGAAGCTTTCTTT.

Regarding this clonotype: At one boundary the junction diverges from the germline segment, which might be a read error. This chain links TRBV7-8 with TRBJ1-5; D is ambiguous. The CDR3 is 15 amino acids. CDR1 is SGHVS and CDR2 is FQNEAQ in the germline V gene. The CDR3 region has the DNA TGTGCCAGCAGCTTAGGCACACCGAATAATCAGCCCCACCATTTT. Encoded protein: CASSLGTPNNQPHHF.

As concerns this clonotype: This may come from a read error, since a much larger clone is one base off. V usage is TRBV20-1 and J usage is TRBJ1-2; maybe TRBD1 (5 bases). This CDR3 contains 11 residues. Germline V gene lookup returns CDR1 DFQATT and CDR2 SNEGSKA (reference sequence). The ends were cut back, 2 bases at V and 6 bases at J, with 7 bases in the middle. The CDR3 is CSARLGDGYTF. CDR3 bases: TGCAGTGCTAGATTAGGGGATGGCTACACCTTC.

Remarks on this clonotype: The junction and the germline gene differ at one end; a read error may be behind it. The CDR3 DNA sequence: TGTGCGAGCAGCTTAGGGACAGTTAATACAGATAGGCAGTATTTT. Its translation is CASSLGTVNTDRQYF. This rearrangement joins TRBV11-3 to TRBJ2-3; 7 bases are shared with TRBD1. Germline CDR1 reads SGHNT; CDR2 reads YENEEA. The CDR3 consists of 15 residues. The whole variable domain, remainder taken from reference TRBV11-3 and TRBJ2-3, is EAGVVQSPRYKIIEKKQPVAFWCNPISGHNTLYWYLQNLGQGPELLIRYENEEAVDDSQLPKDRFSAERLKGVDSTLKIQPAELGDSAVYLCASSLGTVNTDRQYFGPGTRLTVL.

A note on this clonotype: A single base separates this from a much larger clone, so it may be a read error. The CDR3 ends on some other residue instead of the conserved phenylalanine or tryptophan, so this is likely a read error. The chain carries TRBV20-1 and TRBJ2-7; unclear D gene. Per germline, CDR1 DFQATT and CDR2 SNEGSKA (reference sequence). The CDR3 runs to 12 residues. V lost 5 bases and J lost 0, with 8 bases in between. In DNA, the CDR3 is TGCAGTGCTCAAGGGTTCTCCTACGAGCAGTACATC. Residues: CSAQGFSYEQYI.

Points on this clonotype: A read error may be the cause here, since a much bigger clone is one base away. This chain uses TRBV20-1 with TRBJ2-3, with D possibly TRBD2 on 5 matching bases. Trimming pared 6 bases from V and 1 base from J, leaving 17 bases between. The CDR3 sequence is 15 residues long. Germline CDR1 DFQATT, CDR2 SNEGSKA (reference sequence). CDR3 sequence reads: CSATGSVLGTDTQYF. The CDR3 coding sequence is TGCAGTGCCACGGGTAGCGTGTTGGGCACAGATACGCAGTATTTT.